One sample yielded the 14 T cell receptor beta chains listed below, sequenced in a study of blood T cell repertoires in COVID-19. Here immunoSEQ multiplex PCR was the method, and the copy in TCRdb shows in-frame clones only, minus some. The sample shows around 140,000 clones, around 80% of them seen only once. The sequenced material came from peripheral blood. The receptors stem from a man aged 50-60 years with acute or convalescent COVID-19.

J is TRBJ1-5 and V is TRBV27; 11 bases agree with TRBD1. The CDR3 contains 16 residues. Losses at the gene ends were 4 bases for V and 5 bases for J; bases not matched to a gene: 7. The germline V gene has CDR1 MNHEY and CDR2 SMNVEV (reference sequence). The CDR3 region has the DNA TGTGCCAGCAGTTCCCACGGGACAGGGGGTTATCAGCCCCAGCATTTT. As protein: CASSSHGTGGYQPQHF.

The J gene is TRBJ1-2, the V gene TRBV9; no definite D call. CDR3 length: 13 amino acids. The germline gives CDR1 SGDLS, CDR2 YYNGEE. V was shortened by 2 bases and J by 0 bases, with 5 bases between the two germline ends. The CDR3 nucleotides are TGTGCCAGCAGCGTCATAGCTAACTATGGCTACACCTTC. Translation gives CASSVIANYGYTF.

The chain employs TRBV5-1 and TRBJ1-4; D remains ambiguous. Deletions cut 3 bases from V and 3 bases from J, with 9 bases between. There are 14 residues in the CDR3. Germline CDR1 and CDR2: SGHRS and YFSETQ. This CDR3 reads CASSSAASNEKLFF. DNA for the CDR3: TGCGCCAGCAGCTCGGCGGCTTCTAATGAAAAACTGTTTTTT.

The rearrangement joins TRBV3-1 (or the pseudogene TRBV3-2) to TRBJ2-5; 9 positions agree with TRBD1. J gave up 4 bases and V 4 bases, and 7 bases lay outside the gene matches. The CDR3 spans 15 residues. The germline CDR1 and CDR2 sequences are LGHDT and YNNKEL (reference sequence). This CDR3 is CASSLWDRETETQYF. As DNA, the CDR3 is TGTGCCAGCAGCCTCTGGGACAGGGAGACAGAGACCCAGTACTTC.

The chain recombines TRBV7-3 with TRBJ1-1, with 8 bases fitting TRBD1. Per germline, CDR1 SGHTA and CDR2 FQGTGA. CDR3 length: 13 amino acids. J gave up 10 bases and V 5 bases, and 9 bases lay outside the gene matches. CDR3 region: CASSRGMGQAAFF. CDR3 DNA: TGTGCCAGCAGCCGTGGGATGGGACAGGCAGCTTTCTTT.

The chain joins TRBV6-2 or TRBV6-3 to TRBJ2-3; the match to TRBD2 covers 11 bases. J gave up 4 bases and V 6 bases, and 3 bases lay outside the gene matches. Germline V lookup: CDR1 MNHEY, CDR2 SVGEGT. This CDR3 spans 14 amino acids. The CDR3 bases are TGTGCCAGCAGCCGGACTAGCGGGCCAGATACGCAGTATTTT. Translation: CASSRTSGPDTQYF.

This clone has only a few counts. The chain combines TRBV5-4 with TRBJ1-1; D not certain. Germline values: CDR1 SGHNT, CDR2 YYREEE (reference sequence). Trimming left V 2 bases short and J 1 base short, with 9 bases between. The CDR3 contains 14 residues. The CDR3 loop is CASSLTVANTEAFF. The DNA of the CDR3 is TGTGCCAGCAGCTTAACGGTCGCGAACACTGAAGCTTTCTTT.

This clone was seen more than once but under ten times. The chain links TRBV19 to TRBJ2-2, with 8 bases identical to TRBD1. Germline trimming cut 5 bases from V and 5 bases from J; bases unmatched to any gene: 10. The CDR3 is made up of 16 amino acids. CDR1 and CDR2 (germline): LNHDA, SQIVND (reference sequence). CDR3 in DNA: TGTGCCAGTAGTGGAACCAGGGGGCGCCGGACCGGGGAGCTGTTTTTT. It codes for CASSGTRGRRTGELFF.

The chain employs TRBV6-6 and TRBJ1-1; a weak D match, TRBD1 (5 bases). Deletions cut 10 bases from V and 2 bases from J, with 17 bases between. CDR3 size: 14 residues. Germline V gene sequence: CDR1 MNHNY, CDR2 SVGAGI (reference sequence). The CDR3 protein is CAIRQRARNTEAFF. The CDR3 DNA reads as TGTGCCATCCGACAGCGTGCGAGAAACACTGAAGCTTTCTTT.

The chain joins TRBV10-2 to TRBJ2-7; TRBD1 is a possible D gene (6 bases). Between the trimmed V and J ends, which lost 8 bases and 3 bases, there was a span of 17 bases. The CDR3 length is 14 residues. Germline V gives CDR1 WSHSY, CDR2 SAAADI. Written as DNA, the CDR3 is TGCGCCAGCTCGGGACATCGGTCGGGCTACGAGCAGTACTTC. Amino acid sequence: CASSGHRSGYEQYF.

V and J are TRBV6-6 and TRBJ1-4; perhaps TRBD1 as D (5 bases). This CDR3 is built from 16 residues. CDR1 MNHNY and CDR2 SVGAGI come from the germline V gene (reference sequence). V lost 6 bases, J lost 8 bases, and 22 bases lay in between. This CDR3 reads CASRSAGGVEEEKLFF. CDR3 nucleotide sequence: TGTGCCAGCAGGTCGGCCGGGGGTGTGGAGGAGGAAAAACTGTTTTTT.

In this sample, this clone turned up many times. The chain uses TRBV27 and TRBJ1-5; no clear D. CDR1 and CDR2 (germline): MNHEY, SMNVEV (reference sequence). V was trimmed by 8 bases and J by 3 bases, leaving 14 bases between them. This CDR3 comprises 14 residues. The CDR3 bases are TGTGCCAGCGGGTCCGCAGAGGCCAATCAGCCCCAGCATTTT. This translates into CASGSAEANQPQHF.

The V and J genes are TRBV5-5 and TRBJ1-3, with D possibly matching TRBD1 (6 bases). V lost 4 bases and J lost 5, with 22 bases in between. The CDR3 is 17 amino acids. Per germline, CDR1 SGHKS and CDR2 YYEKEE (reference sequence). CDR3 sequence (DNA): TGTGCCAGCAGCCAGAAGATGACAGGAGGAACCAGAAACACCATATATTTT. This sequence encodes CASSQKMTGGTRNTIYF. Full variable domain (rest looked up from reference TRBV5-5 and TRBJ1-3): DAGVTQSPTHLIKTRGQQVTLRCSPISGHKSVSWYQQVLGQGPQFIFQYYEKEERGRGNFPDRFSARQFPNYSSELNVNALLLGDSALYLCASSQKMTGGTRNTIYFGEGSWLTVV.

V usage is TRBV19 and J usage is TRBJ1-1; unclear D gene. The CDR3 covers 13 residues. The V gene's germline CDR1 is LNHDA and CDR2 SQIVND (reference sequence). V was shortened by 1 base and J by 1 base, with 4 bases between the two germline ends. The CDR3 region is CASSIGQNTEAFF. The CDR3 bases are TGTGCCAGTAGTATAGGACAGAACACTGAAGCTTTCTTT.